The present entry profiles one T cell receptor beta chain with its context. The CDR3 is 15 amino acids. Germline CDR1 is SGDLS and CDR2 is YYNGEE. The germline V and J ends were trimmed by 4 bases and 1 base, with 12 bases remaining between them. These data are taken from a study of blood T cell repertoires in COVID-19. Across the whole study: In each case, the material was cDNA or gDNA derived from T cells, B-cell-depleted T cells, or PBMCs.

The assay was immunoSEQ multiplex PCR, and TCRdb's table has in-frame clones only and misses some. The table lists under 250,000 clones, approximately 86% of them singletons, with around 1.5% in the top ten. Sequencing was performed on peripheral blood. The origin of this receptor is a woman aged 60 to 75 who had recovered from COVID-19. The chain couples TRBV9 to TRBJ2-1; maybe TRBD2 (6 bases). CDR3 in amino acids: CASSLSGSSYNEQFF. CDR3 DNA sequence: TGTGCCAGCAGCCTGTCCGGGAGTTCCTACAATGAGCAGTTCTTC. The whole variable domain, filled in from reference TRBV9 and TRBJ2-1, reads DSGVTQTPKHLITATGQRVTLRCSPRSGDLSVYWYQQSLDQGLQFLIQYYNGEERAKGNILERFSAQQFPDLHSELNLSSLELGDSALYFCASSLSGSSYNEQFFGPGTRLTVL.